These 18 T cell receptor beta chains came from one sample sequenced in a study of CD8 T cells in Susac syndrome. Reverse transcription of 0.5 to 1 ug RNA was carried out with random hexamers. Via MiXCR, TCRdb re-called the immunoSEQ multiplex PCR reads, giving one row per CDR3 protein. This repertoire shows 120,000 or so distinct CDR3 sequences, around 92% found once; its top ten account for 0.093%. Sequenced: CD4+ T cells from PBMCs. The source of these receptors is a human donor with multiple sclerosis.

This chain uses TRBV28 with TRBJ1-2; no clear D gene. This CDR3 comprises 11 residues. Germline values: CDR1 MDHEN, CDR2 SYDVKM. Trimming stripped 5 bases from V and 4 bases from J, with 5 bases between. For the CDR3, the DNA is TGTGCCAGCAGTCCGCTCTATGGCTACACCTTC. This encodes CASSPLYGYTF.

The J gene is TRBJ2-5, the V gene TRBV30; D unresolved. Germline V lookup: CDR1 GTSNPN, CDR2 SVGIG (reference sequence). CDR3 length equals 14 residues. Trimming removed 2 bases from V and 1 base from J, with 11 bases in between. The CDR3 DNA is TGTGCCTGGAGTCAACGGGCAGTCCAAGAGACCCAGTACTTC. Protein: CAWSQRAVQETQYF.

The CDR3 coding sequence is TGTGCCAGCAGCAAATCGACAGGGTCTGGAAACACCATATATTTT. Its protein is CASSKSTGSGNTIYF. This chain connects TRBV27 to TRBJ1-3; 7 bases are a match to TRBD1. This CDR3 contains 15 residues. CDR1 is MNHEY and CDR2 is SMNVEV in the germline V gene (reference sequence). J lost 1 base, V lost 6 bases, and 6 bases had no gene match.

The J gene is TRBJ2-5, the V gene TRBV11-2; tentatively, D is TRBD2 (6 bases). The V end was cut by 7 bases, the J end by 10 bases, with 16 bases between. The CDR3 covers 12 residues. Per the germline V gene, CDR1 is SGHAT and CDR2 is FQNNGV. The chain's CDR3 is CASTHPPEGQYF. The DNA for the CDR3 is TGTGCCAGCACCCACCCCCCGGAGGGCCAGTACTTC. The entire variable domain, with the rest obtained from reference TRBV11-2 and TRBJ2-5, is as follows: EAGVAQSPRYKIIEKRQSVAFWCNPISGHATLYWYQQILGQGPKLLIQFQNNGVVDDSQLPKDRFSAERLKGVDSTLKIQPAKLEDSAVYLCASTHPPEGQYFGPGTRLLVL.

This chain joins TRBV12-3 or TRBV12-4 and TRBJ1-5; 8 bases are a match to TRBD1. The junction had 7 bases not matched to a gene; V was cut back by 6 bases and J by 6 bases. The CDR3 loop spans 14 amino acids. The CDR3: CASSSDRGTQPQHF. The DNA for the CDR3 is TGTGCCAGCAGCTCAGACAGGGGAACTCAGCCCCAGCATTTT.

This rearrangement joins TRBV6-5 to TRBJ2-5; 7 bases align to TRBD2. The germline gives CDR1 MNHEY, CDR2 SVGAGI. Trimming took 4 bases from V and 4 from J; bases not matched to a gene: 3. The CDR3 extends over 13 amino acids. The chain's CDR3 is CASSSPGGETQYF. The CDR3 region has the DNA TGTGCCAGCAGTTCCCCGGGGGGAGAGACCCAGTACTTC.

The table lists this clonotype with a count of one. The chain joins TRBV6-5 to TRBJ1-3, with a weak D call TRBD1 (6 bases). The length of the CDR3 is 15 residues. Germline CDR1 reads MNHEY; CDR2 reads SVGAGI. V shed 3 bases and J shed 4 bases, with 13 bases lying between them. CDR3 coding DNA: TGTGCCAGCAGTTATACGGGGGCTTTAGGAAACACCATATATTTT. Its protein product is CASSYTGALGNTIYF.

This chain uses TRBV20-1 with TRBJ2-1; D is possibly TRBD1 (5 bases). Germline-derived CDR1 and CDR2 are DFQATT and SNEGSKA (reference sequence). This CDR3 region has 12 residues. The V and J ends lost 5 bases and 1 base respectively, with 6 bases between them. As DNA, the CDR3 is TGCAGTGCTGACAGATCCTACAATGAGCAGTTCTTC. Translation gives CSADRSYNEQFF.

This chain connects TRBV2 to TRBJ2-1; a weak D match, TRBD1 (6 bases). This CDR3 is 14 amino acids long. The germline gives CDR1 SNHLY, CDR2 FYNNEI. The V end lost 6 bases, the J end lost 6 bases, and 15 bases lay between the germline ends. The CDR3 reads CASRMETGGNEQFF. CDR3 DNA sequence: TGTGCCAGCAGAATGGAGACAGGAGGCAATGAGCAGTTCTTC. The entire variable domain, with the rest obtained from reference TRBV2 and TRBJ2-1, is as follows: EPEVTQTPSHQVTQMGQEVILRCVPISNHLYFYWYRQILGQKVEFLVSFYNNEISEKSEIFDDQFSVERPDGSNFTLKIRSTKLEDSAMYFCASRMETGGNEQFFGPGTRLTVL.

The chain has TRBV7-3 and TRBJ2-1, with 8 bases matching TRBD1. The CDR3 length is 15 residues. Trimming removed 5 bases from V and 2 bases from J; junction bases left unmatched: 5. Germline values: CDR1 SGHTA, CDR2 FQGTGA. This CDR3 reads CASSRDRGTYNEQFF. CDR3 coding DNA: TGTGCCAGCAGCCGAGACAGGGGCACCTACAATGAGCAGTTCTTC.

The chain uses TRBV29-1 and TRBJ1-1; D ambiguous. The CDR3 contains 12 residues. Germline V gene sequence: CDR1 SQVTM, CDR2 ANQGSEA. The V end was cut by 7 bases, the J end by 3 bases, with 12 bases between. CDR3 sequence: CSGSFWDTEAFF. DNA of the CDR3: TGCAGCGGATCCTTTTGGGACACTGAAGCTTTCTTT.

CDR3 bases: TGTGCCAGTAGTATTGGACTGGGCTACAGCGCTAACTATGGCTACACCTTC. Translation: CASSIGLGYSANYGYTF. This chain uses TRBV19 with TRBJ1-2; D not resolved. This CDR3 region has 17 residues. The germline V and J ends were trimmed by 3 bases and 0 bases, with 17 bases remaining between them. Germline CDR1 reads LNHDA; CDR2 reads SQIVND (reference sequence).

The V gene is TRBV27, the J gene TRBJ2-7, with a tentative D call TRBD1 (5 bases). Trimming left V 6 bases short and J 2 bases short, with 17 bases between. The CDR3 sequence is 15 residues long. Per germline, CDR1 MNHEY and CDR2 SMNVEV (reference sequence). The CDR3 spells CASSYNRQTTYEQYF. The CDR3 DNA reads as TGTGCCAGCAGCTATAATCGACAGACCACCTACGAGCAGTACTTC.

The CDR3 reads CASSLLPYEQYF. As DNA, the CDR3 is TGTGCCAGCAGCTTATTACCCTACGAGCAGTACTTC. V is TRBV13 and J is TRBJ2-7; D remains unclear. The CDR3 covers 12 residues. Looked up from germline, CDR1 is PRHDT and CDR2 is FYEKMQ (reference sequence). V lost 2 bases and J lost 2, with 4 bases in between. The full variable domain, with the rest looked up from reference TRBV13 and TRBJ2-7, is AAGVIQSPRHLIKEKRETATLKCYPIPRHDTVYWYQQGPGQDPQFLISFYEKMQSDKGSIPDRFSAQQFSDYHSELNMSSLELGDSALYFCASSLLPYEQYFGPGTRLTVT.

The rearrangement joins TRBV6-2 or TRBV6-3 to TRBJ2-1; 15 bases are a match to TRBD2. In germline, CDR1 is MNHEY, CDR2 SVGEGT. The J segment lost 8 bases and the V segment lost 6 bases, leaving 5 bases of the junction unmatched. The CDR3 length is 15 residues. The CDR3 region is CASSPGTSGGYEQFF. The CDR3 region has the DNA TGTGCCAGCAGCCCCGGGACTAGCGGGGGGTATGAGCAGTTCTTC.

This chain joins TRBV30 and TRBJ2-5, with 8 bases lining up with TRBD2. Germline-derived CDR1 and CDR2 are GTSNPN and SVGIG (reference sequence). The CDR3 contains 15 residues. Trimming took 1 base from V and 6 from J; bases not matched to a gene: 10. The CDR3 DNA reads TGTGCCTGGAGTGGAAATCCGGGACTAGGGAAGACCCAGTACTTC. Translated, it gives CAWSGNPGLGKTQYF. The full variable domain, with the rest looked up from reference TRBV30 and TRBJ2-5, is SQTIHQWPATLVQPVGSPLSLECTVEGTSNPNLYWYRQAAGRGLQLLFYSVGIGQISSEVPQNLSASRPQDRQFILSSKKLLLSDSGFYLCAWSGNPGLGKTQYFGPGTRLLVL.

The rearrangement joins TRBV29-1 to TRBJ1-2; possible D gene TRBD1, 5 bases. The ends were cut back, 2 bases at V and 5 bases at J, with 12 bases in the middle. CDR1 is SQVTM, CDR2 ANQGSEA, per germline. The CDR3 consists of 13 residues. The CDR3 reads CSVERDGSYGYTF. CDR3 coding DNA: TGCAGCGTTGAAAGGGACGGATCATATGGCTACACCTTC.

This chain connects TRBV20-1 to TRBJ1-2; the D gene is possibly TRBD1 (5 bases). V was cut by 0 bases and J by 8 bases, with 16 bases left in between. Germline V gene data show CDR1 as DFQATT and CDR2 as SNEGSKA (reference sequence). The CDR3 is made up of 14 amino acids. Here the CDR3 DNA reads TGCAGTGCTAGAGACCTCGGGGCATCGGGGGGCTACACCTTC. This sequence encodes CSARDLGASGGYTF.